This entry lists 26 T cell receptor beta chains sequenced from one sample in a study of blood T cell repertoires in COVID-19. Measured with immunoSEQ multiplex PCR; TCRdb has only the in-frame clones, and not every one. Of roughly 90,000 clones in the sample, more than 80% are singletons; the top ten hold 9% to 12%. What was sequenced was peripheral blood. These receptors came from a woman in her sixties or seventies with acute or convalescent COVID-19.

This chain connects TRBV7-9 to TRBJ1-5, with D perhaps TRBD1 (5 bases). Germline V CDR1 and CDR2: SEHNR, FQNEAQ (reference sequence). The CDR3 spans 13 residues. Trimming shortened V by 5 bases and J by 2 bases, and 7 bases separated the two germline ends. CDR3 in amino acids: CASSPQGNQPQHF. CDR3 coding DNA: TGTGCCAGCAGCCCACAGGGCAATCAGCCCCAGCATTTT.

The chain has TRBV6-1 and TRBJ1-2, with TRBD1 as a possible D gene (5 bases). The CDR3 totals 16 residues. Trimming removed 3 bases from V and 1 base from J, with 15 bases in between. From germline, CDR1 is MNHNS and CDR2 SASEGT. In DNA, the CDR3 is TGTGCCAGCAGTGATCTGACTCCAGGGATTAACTATGGCTACACCTTC. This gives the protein CASSDLTPGINYGYTF.

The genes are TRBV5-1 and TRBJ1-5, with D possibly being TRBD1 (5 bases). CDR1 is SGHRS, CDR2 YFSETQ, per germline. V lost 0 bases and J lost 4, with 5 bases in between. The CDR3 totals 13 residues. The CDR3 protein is CASSLGTNQPQHF. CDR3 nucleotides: TGCGCCAGCAGCTTGGGGACAAATCAGCCCCAGCATTTT.

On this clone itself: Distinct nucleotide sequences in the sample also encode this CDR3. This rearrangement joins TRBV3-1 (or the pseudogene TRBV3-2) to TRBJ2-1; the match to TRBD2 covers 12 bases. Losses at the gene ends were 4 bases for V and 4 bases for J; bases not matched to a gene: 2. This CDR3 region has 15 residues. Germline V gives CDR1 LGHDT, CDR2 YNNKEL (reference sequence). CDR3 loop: CASSPTSGRYNEQFF. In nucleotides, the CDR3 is TGTGCCAGCAGCCCCACTAGCGGGAGGTACAATGAGCAGTTCTTC.

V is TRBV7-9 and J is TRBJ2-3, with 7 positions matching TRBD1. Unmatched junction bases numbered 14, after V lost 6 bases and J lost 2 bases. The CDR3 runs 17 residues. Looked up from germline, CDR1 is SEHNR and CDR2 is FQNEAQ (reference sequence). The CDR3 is CASRPLGQVNFTDTQYF. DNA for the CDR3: TGTGCCAGCAGGCCTCTCGGACAGGTTAATTTCACAGATACGCAGTATTTT.

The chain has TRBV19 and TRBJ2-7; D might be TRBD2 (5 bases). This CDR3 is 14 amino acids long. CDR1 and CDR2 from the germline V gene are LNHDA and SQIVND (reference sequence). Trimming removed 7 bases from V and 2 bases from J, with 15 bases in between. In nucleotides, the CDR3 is TGTGCCAGTAAACCCCCCAGGAGGACCTACGAGCAGTACTTC. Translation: CASKPPRRTYEQYF.

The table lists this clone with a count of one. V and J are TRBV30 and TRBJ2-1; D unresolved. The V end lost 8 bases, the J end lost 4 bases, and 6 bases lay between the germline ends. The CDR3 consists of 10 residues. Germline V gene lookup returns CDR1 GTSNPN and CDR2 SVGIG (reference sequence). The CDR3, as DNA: TGTGCCGGCGGATACAATGAGCAGTTCTTC. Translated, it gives CAGGYNEQFF. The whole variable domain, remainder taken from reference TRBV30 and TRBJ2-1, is SQTIHQWPATLVQPVGSPLSLECTVEGTSNPNLYWYRQAAGRGLQLLFYSVGIGQISSEVPQNLSASRPQDRQFILSSKKLLLSDSGFYLCAGGYNEQFFGPGTRLTVL.

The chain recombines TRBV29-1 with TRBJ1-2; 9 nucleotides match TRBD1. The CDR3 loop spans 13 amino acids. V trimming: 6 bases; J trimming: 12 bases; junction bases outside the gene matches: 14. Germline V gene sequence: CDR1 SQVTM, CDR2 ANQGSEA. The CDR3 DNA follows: TGCAGCGTGGCGGTTACAGGGGGCAATGGAAACACCTTC. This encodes CSVAVTGGNGNTF.

The CDR3 DNA is TGTGCCAGCAGTCTTACAAGGGACAGGGGGGAGACCCAGTACTTC. This sequence encodes CASSLTRDRGETQYF. This sequence joins TRBV6-5 and TRBJ2-5; TRBD1 agrees at 11 bases. Germline CDR1 MNHEY, CDR2 SVGAGI. Germline trimming cut 5 bases from V and 5 bases from J; bases unmatched to any gene: 7. The CDR3 consists of 15 residues.

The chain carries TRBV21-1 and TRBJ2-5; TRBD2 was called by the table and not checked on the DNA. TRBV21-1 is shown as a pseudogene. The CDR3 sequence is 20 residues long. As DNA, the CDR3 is TGTGCCAGCAGCAAAATTCAGCGGGAGAGGTCACGGAGGGGCAAAGAGACCCAGTACTTC. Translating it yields CASSKIQRERSRRGKETQYF.

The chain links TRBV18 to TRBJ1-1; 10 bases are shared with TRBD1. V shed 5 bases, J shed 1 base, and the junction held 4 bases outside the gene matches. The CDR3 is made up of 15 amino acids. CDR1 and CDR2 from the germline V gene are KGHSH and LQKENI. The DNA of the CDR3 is TGTGCCAGCTCAGTGGGACAGGGGTCGAACACTGAAGCTTTCTTT. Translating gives CASSVGQGSNTEAFF.

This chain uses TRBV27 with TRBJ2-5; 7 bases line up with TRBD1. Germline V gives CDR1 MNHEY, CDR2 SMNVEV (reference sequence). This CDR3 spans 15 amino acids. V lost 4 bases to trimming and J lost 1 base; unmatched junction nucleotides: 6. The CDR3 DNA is TGTGCCAGCAGTTCCCCAGGGGGTTTCCAAGAGACCCAGTACTTC. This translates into CASSSPGGFQETQYF.

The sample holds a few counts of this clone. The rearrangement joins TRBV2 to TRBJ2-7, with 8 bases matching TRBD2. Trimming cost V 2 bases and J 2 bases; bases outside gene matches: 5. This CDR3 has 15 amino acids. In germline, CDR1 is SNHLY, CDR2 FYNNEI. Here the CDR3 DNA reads TGTGCCAGCAGTGAAACGGGAGGGGTAACCTACGAGCAGTACTTC. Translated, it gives CASSETGGVTYEQYF.

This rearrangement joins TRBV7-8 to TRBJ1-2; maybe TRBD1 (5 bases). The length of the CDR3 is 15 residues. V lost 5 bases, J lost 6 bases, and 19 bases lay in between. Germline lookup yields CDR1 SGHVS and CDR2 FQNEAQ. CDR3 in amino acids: CASSQNGGGFDGYTF. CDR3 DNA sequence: TGTGCCAGCAGCCAAAACGGGGGGGGTTTTGATGGCTACACCTTC.

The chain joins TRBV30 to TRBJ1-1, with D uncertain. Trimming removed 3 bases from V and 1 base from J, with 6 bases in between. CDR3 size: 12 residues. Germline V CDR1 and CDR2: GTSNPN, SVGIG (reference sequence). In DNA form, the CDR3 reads TGTGCCTGGAGCAGCGAGAACACTGAAGCTTTCTTT. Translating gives CAWSSENTEAFF. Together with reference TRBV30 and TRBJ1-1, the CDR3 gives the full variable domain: SQTIHQWPATLVQPVGSPLSLECTVEGTSNPNLYWYRQAAGRGLQLLFYSVGIGQISSEVPQNLSASRPQDRQFILSSKKLLLSDSGFYLCAWSSENTEAFFGQGTRLTVV.

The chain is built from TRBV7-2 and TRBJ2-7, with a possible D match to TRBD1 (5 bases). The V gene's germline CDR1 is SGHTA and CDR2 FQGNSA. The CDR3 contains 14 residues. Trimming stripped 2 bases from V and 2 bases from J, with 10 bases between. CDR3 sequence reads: CASSLMLGAYEQYF. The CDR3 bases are TGTGCCAGCAGCTTAATGTTAGGGGCCTACGAGCAGTACTTC.

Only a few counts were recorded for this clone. Here the CDR3 reads CASSFLQGTDTQYF. In DNA, the CDR3 is TGTGCCAGCAGTTTCCTGCAGGGAACAGATACGCAGTATTTT. This chain links TRBV28 with TRBJ2-3; the D gene is possibly TRBD1 (5 bases). Trimming shortened V by 3 bases and J by 3 bases, and 10 bases separated the two germline ends. Germline V gene data show CDR1 as MDHEN and CDR2 as SYDVKM. The CDR3 sequence is 14 residues long.

DNA of the CDR3: TGTGCCAGCAAAGAGGGATGGAGTGAAAAACTGTTTTTT. It specifies CASKEGWSEKLFF. The chain joins TRBV28 to TRBJ1-4; no clear D gene. The V gene's germline CDR1 is MDHEN and CDR2 SYDVKM. V was clipped by 7 bases and J by 7 bases, with 13 bases between them. This CDR3 comprises 13 residues. Full variable domain (rest looked up from reference TRBV28 and TRBJ1-4): DVKVTQSSRYLVKRTGEKVFLECVQDMDHENMFWYRQDPGLGLRLIYFSYDVKMKEKGDIPEGYSVSREKKERFSLILESASTNQTSMYLCASKEGWSEKLFFGSGTQLSVL.

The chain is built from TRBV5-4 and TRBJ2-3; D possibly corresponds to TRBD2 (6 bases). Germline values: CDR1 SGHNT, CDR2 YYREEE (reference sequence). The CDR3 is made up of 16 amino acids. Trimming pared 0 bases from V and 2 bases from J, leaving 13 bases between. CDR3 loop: CASSLAPGETTDTQYF. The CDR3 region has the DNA TGTGCCAGCAGCTTGGCCCCGGGAGAAACCACAGATACGCAGTATTTT.

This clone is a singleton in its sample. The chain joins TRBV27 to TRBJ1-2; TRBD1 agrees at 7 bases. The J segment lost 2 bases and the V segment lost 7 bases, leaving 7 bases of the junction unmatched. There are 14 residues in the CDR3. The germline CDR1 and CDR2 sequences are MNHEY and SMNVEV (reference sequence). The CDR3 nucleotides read TGTGCCAGCAAAGGACAGGCTGGGAACTATGGCTACACCTTC. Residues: CASKGQAGNYGYTF.

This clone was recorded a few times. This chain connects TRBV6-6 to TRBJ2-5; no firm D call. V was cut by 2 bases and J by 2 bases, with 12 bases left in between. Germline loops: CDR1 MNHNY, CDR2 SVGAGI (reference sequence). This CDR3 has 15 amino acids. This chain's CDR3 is CASSYKSAGQETQYF. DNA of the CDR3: TGTGCCAGCAGTTACAAGTCGGCAGGACAAGAGACCCAGTACTTC.

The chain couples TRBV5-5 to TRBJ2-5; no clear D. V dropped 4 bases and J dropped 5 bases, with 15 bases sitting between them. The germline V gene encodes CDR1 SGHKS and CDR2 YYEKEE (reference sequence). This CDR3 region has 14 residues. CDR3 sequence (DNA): TGTGCCAGCAGCCTTTTGGCCTTTTTTGAGACCCAGTACTTC. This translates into CASSLLAFFETQYF.

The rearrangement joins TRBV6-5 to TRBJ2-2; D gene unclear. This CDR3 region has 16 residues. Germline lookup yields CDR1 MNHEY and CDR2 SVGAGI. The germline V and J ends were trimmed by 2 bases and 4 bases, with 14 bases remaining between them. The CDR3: CASSYAQPTPTGELFF. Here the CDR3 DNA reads TGTGCCAGCAGTTACGCCCAACCCACTCCCACCGGGGAGCTGTTTTTT.

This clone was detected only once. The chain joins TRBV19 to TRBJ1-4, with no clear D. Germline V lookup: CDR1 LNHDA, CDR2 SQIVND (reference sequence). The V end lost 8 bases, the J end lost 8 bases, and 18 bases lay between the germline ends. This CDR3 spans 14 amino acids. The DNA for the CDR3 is TGTGCCAGTTCCTACGGAATCACGGGGGAAAAACTGTTTTTT. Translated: CASSYGITGEKLFF.

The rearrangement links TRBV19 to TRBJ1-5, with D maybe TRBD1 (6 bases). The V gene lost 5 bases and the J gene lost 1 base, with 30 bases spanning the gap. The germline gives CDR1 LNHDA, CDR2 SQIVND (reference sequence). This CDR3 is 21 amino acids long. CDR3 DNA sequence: TGTGCCAGTAGTCCCCAAGCGGAGGCAGGGGTTTATGGAAGAAGCAATCAGCCCCAGCATTTT. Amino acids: CASSPQAEAGVYGRSNQPQHF.

The CDR3 here is CASSLAGRSNYGYTF. DNA of the CDR3: TGCGCCAGCAGCTTGGCCGGGAGATCTAACTATGGCTACACCTTC. V and J are TRBV5-1 and TRBJ1-2; D call uncertain. The ends were cut back, 0 bases at V and 0 bases at J, with 9 bases in the middle. Germline CDR1 is SGHRS and CDR2 is YFSETQ. This CDR3 has 15 amino acids. The full variable domain, rest sourced from reference TRBV5-1 and TRBJ1-2, is KAGVTQTPRYLIKTRGQQVTLSCSPISGHRSVSWYQQTPGQGLQFLFEYFSETQRNKGNFPGRFSGRQFSNSRSEMNVSTLELGDSALYLCASSLAGRSNYGYTFGSGTRLTVV.